This T cell receptor beta chain was profiled in a study of cytomegalovirus exposure and HLA in healthy donors. Regarding the study as a whole: One variant, a missense change in DCLRE1C, was linked in a later analysis to TCR beta V- and J-gene trimming.

A multiplex PCR was run with 60 Vbeta primers and 13 Jbeta primers. TCRdb's table, derived via immunoSEQ multiplex PCR, lists solely in-frame clones and lacks some. The sample includes under 300,000 clones, around 80% seen only once; the top ten take 8%. The CDR3 loop spans 16 amino acids. CDR1 is SEHNR, CDR2 FQNEAQ, per germline (reference sequence). To note about this clone: The target antigen is unknown. A read error may account for a junction end that differs from germline.

The specimen sequenced was PBMCs. This receptor was obtained from a woman aged 55 to 70 in good health and CMV-seropositive. The chain couples TRBV7-9 to TRBJ1-1; the match to TRBD1 covers 7 bases. CDR3 residues: CSSSFPHPGQDTEAFF. CDR3 nucleotides: TGTTCCAGCAGCTTCCCCCATCCCGGACAGGACACTGAAGCTTTCTTT.